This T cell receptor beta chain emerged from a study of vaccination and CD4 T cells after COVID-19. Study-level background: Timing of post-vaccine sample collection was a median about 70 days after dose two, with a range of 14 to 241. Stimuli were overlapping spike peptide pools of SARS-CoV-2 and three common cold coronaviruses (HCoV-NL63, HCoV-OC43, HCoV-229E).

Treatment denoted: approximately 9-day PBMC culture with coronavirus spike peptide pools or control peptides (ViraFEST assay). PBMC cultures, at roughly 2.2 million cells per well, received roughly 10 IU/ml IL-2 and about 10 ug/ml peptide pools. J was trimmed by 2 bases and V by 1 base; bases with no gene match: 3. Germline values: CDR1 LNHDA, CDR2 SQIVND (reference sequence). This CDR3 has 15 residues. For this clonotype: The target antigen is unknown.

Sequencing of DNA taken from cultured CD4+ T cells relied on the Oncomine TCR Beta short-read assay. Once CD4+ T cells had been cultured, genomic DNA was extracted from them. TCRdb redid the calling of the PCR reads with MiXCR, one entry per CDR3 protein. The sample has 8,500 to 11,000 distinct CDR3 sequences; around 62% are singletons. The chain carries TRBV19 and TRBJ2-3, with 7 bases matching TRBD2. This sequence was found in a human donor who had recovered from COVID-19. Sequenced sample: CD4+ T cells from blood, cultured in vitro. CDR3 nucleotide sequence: TGTGCCAGTAGTATAGGGGGGGGGAACACAGATACGCAGTATTTT. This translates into CASSIGGGNTDTQYF.